The 25 T cell receptor beta chains presented below share a single source sample, sequenced in a study of beta chain features in type 1 diabetes. Reverse transcribing all isolated RNA meant expressed TCRB transcripts were sequenced. The data were produced by immunoSEQ multiplex PCR, yet TCRdb's version contains in-frame clones alone and is incomplete. The sample has some 300,000 clones; 7.5% to 9.5% are singletons. The sequenced material came from central memory CD4+ T cells from blood. The receptors come from a young woman in good health.

The chain has TRBV7-8 and TRBJ2-5; tentatively, D is TRBD1 or TRBD2 (5 bases each). The V gene's germline CDR1 is SGHVS and CDR2 FQNEAQ. V was cut by 7 bases and J by 7 bases, with 16 bases left in between. The CDR3 covers 13 residues. The CDR3 DNA sequence: TGTGCCAGCACCACTTTGGGGGAAGGGACCCAGTACTTC. It yields the protein CASTTLGEGTQYF.

This chain links TRBV7-6 with TRBJ2-5, with D unclear. The CDR3 loop spans 13 amino acids. Per germline, CDR1 SGHVS and CDR2 FNYEAQ. Deletions cut 5 bases from V and 5 bases from J, with 12 bases between. DNA of the CDR3: TGTGCCAGCAGCACCCAGTCCCGGGAGACCCAGTACTTC. Amino acid sequence: CASSTQSRETQYF.

In this sample, this clone turned up once. This chain uses TRBV7-2 with TRBJ2-7; D might be TRBD1 or TRBD2, each matching 6 bases. V dropped 3 bases and J dropped 5 bases, with 14 bases sitting between them. The CDR3 contains 14 residues. Germline values: CDR1 SGHTA, CDR2 FQGNSA. For the CDR3, the DNA is TGTGCCAGCAGCTTCTCCGGGGGCGAGGACGAGCAGTACTTC. It encodes CASSFSGGEDEQYF.

This clone appeared a few times. V is TRBV19 and J is TRBJ1-5; D is uncertain. Germline V gene lookup returns CDR1 LNHDA and CDR2 SQIVND (reference sequence). The CDR3 runs to 14 residues. V was clipped by 4 bases and J by 5 bases, with 12 bases between them. CDR3 nucleotide sequence: TGTGCCAGTAGTACCGGACTGAAACATCAGCCCCAGCATTTT. Translating it yields CASSTGLKHQPQHF.

This clone has only a few counts. This rearrangement joins TRBV7-9 to TRBJ1-3; no clear D. Germline V lookup: CDR1 SEHNR, CDR2 FQNEAQ (reference sequence). The CDR3 loop spans 14 amino acids. Trimming cost V 5 bases and J 0 bases, with 8 bases left between them. The CDR3 region has the DNA TGTGCCAGCAGCCCACAGAACTCTGGAAACACCATATATTTT. Its protein is CASSPQNSGNTIYF.

The chain couples TRBV7-9 to TRBJ1-6, with D uncertain. The CDR3 length is 13 residues. Germline-derived CDR1 and CDR2 are SEHNR and FQNEAQ (reference sequence). V was trimmed by 3 bases and J by 6 bases, leaving 6 bases between them. CDR3 nucleotide sequence: TGTGCCAGCAGCTTGGGAGTTAATTCACCCCTCCACTTT. Translation: CASSLGVNSPLHF.

The chain employs TRBV4-2 and TRBJ1-2, with 7 bases identical to TRBD1. CDR3 size: 14 residues. Losses at the gene ends were 4 bases for V and 4 bases for J; bases not matched to a gene: 6. Germline V CDR1 and CDR2: LGHNA, YNFKEQ. The CDR3, as DNA: TGTGCCAGCAGCCCAGACGGGACAGCCTATGGCTACACCTTC. Amino acids: CASSPDGTAYGYTF.

This clone occurred a few times. The chain joins TRBV5-1 to TRBJ2-2, with no clear D. The ends were cut back, 2 bases at V and 5 bases at J, with 10 bases in the middle. This CDR3 is 14 amino acids long. CDR1 and CDR2 from the germline V gene are SGHRS and YFSETQ. CDR3 nucleotides: TGCGCCAGCAGCTTCTCCGGCGTAACCGGGGAGCTGTTTTTT. Protein: CASSFSGVTGELFF.

A few counts support this clone. Other DNA sequences from this sample encode an identical CDR3 as well. V is TRBV30 and J is TRBJ2-5; D could derive from TRBD1 or TRBD2 (5 bases each). Looked up from germline, CDR1 is GTSNPN and CDR2 is SVGIG (reference sequence). V lost 1 base and J 5 bases, leaving 5 bases between the germline ends. The CDR3 runs 11 residues. The CDR3 DNA follows: TGTGCCTGGAGTGGGGGGGAGACCCAGTACTTC. Encoded protein: CAWSGGETQYF.

This clone was seen more than once but under ten times. The chain couples TRBV5-4 to TRBJ2-7; TRBD1 agrees at 10 bases. There are 15 residues in the CDR3. Germline CDR1 reads SGHNT; CDR2 reads YYREEE (reference sequence). V shed 4 bases and J 4 bases; nucleotides not matched to a gene: 8. CDR3 in DNA: TGTGCCAGCAGCAACCGGGACAGGGGTTCATACGAGCAGTACTTC. Translating it yields CASSNRDRGSYEQYF.

This chain links TRBV30 with TRBJ2-1, with TRBD2 matching over 8 bases. This CDR3 comprises 14 residues. Germline trimming cut 0 bases from V and 7 bases from J; bases unmatched to any gene: 5. Germline lookup yields CDR1 GTSNPN and CDR2 SVGIG (reference sequence). CDR3 in DNA: TGTGCCTGGAGTGTGGCTAGCGGGTGGAATGAGCAGTTCTTC. Amino acid sequence: CAWSVASGWNEQFF.

The chain links TRBV6-5 to TRBJ2-5; 7 bases agree with TRBD2. CDR1 and CDR2 (germline): MNHEY, SVGAGI. The trim removed 8 bases at V and 0 bases at J, leaving 9 bases unmatched. This CDR3 is built from 15 residues. The CDR3 loop reads CASVSREIDQETQYF. The DNA for the CDR3 is TGTGCCAGCGTTTCGCGGGAGATCGACCAAGAGACCCAGTACTTC.

The chain combines TRBV6-6 with TRBJ2-1; D unclear. The ends were cut back, 5 bases at V and 4 bases at J, with 9 bases in the middle. Germline CDR1 is MNHNY and CDR2 is SVGAGI (reference sequence). This CDR3 has 13 residues. The CDR3, as DNA: TGTGCCAGCAGTCCTTCGATGTACAATGAGCAGTTCTTC. It specifies CASSPSMYNEQFF.

Turning to this clone: This may arise from a read error, as a much more abundant clone is one base away. The chain employs TRBV28 and TRBJ2-1, with unresolved D. CDR1 and CDR2 (germline): MDHEN, SYDVKM. V was cut by 8 bases and J by 6 bases, with 14 bases left in between. This CDR3 region has 13 residues. CDR3 sequence: CASHRTVPNEQFF. The DNA for the CDR3 is TGTGCCAGCCACCGGACGGTCCCCAATGAGCAGTTCTTC.

V is TRBV7-9 and J is TRBJ1-4; TRBD1 matches 11 bases. The V segment lost 6 bases and the J segment 7 bases; nucleotides outside the gene matches: 7. The length of the CDR3 is 15 residues. The V gene's germline CDR1 is SEHNR and CDR2 FQNEAQ (reference sequence). Here the CDR3 reads CASRTRTGGGEKLFF. The CDR3, as DNA: TGTGCCAGCAGGACCCGGACAGGGGGCGGTGAAAAACTGTTTTTT.

This clone turned up a few times. The gene calls are TRBV6-5 and TRBJ2-2; D perhaps matches TRBD1 (6 bases). The CDR3 has 15 residues. The V and J ends lost 3 bases and 4 bases respectively, with 12 bases between them. Per the germline V gene, CDR1 is MNHEY and CDR2 is SVGAGI. The CDR3 nucleotides are TGTGCCAGCAGTTATGGGGGCGCGGGCACCGGGGAGCTGTTTTTT. It codes for CASSYGGAGTGELFF.

V gene TRBV7-2 combines with J gene TRBJ2-7, with D possibly being TRBD1 (6 bases). The V and J ends lost 10 bases and 5 bases respectively, with 12 bases between them. The V gene's germline CDR1 is SGHTA and CDR2 FQGNSA. The CDR3 covers 11 residues. CDR3 in amino acids: CATNRGNEQYF. Written as DNA, the CDR3 is TGTGCCACCAATAGGGGGAACGAGCAGTACTTC.

About this clone itself: The DNA is left out, because the CDR3 cannot be placed on it with certainty; the CDR3 is given as TCRdb lists it. The J gene is TRBJ2-1, the V gene TRBV5-1. The CDR3 contains 14 residues when both ends are counted. The germline V gene has CDR1 SGHRS and CDR2 YFSETQ. This CDR3 is CASSFGAGLNEQFF.

This clone was picked up a small number of times. V gene TRBV4-2 combines with J gene TRBJ1-2; D unresolved. CDR1 and CDR2 (germline): LGHNA, YNFKEQ. The CDR3 sequence is 13 residues long. Trimming stripped 1 base from V and 4 bases from J, with 7 bases between. CDR3 DNA sequence: TGTGCCAGCAGCCAAGGGTCCTCCTATGGCTACACCTTC. The encoded protein is CASSQGSSYGYTF.

The rearrangement uses TRBV19 and TRBJ2-1; D perhaps matches TRBD1 (6 bases). V was shortened by 4 bases and J by 3 bases, with 19 bases between the two germline ends. The CDR3 is made up of 17 amino acids. The germline CDR1 and CDR2 sequences are LNHDA and SQIVND (reference sequence). This chain's CDR3 is CASSNRQDPLIYNEQFF. In DNA form, the CDR3 reads TGTGCCAGTAGTAATCGACAGGACCCTTTAATCTACAATGAGCAGTTCTTC. Combining the CDR3 with reference TRBV19 and TRBJ2-1 gives the whole variable domain DGGITQSPKYLFRKEGQNVTLSCEQNLNHDAMYWYRQDPGQGLRLIYYSQIVNDFQKGDIAEGYSVSREKKESFPLTVTSAQKNPTAFYLCASSNRQDPLIYNEQFFGPGTRLTVL.

This clone was recorded a few times. V gene TRBV30 combines with J gene TRBJ1-5, with 7 bases identical to TRBD1. With 7 bases clipped from V and 3 bases from J, the junction kept 6 bases outside the gene matches. From germline, CDR1 is GTSNPN and CDR2 SVGIG (reference sequence). There are 13 residues in the CDR3. The CDR3 region is CAYQTGFNQPQHF. CDR3 DNA: TGTGCCTACCAGACAGGGTTCAATCAGCCCCAGCATTTT.

The chain combines TRBV4-3 with TRBJ1-1; no clear D. V shed 2 bases and J shed 1 base, with 5 bases lying between them. The CDR3 extends over 13 amino acids. CDR1 is LGHNA and CDR2 is YSLEER in the germline V gene. In DNA, the CDR3 is TGCGCCAGCAGCCAAACCACGAACACTGAAGCTTTCTTT. It yields the protein CASSQTTNTEAFF.

The chain links TRBV7-2 to TRBJ1-2, with D possibly matching TRBD1 (5 bases). Germline V lookup: CDR1 SGHTA, CDR2 FQGNSA. Trimming removed 3 bases at V and 1 base at J, with 6 bases between. The CDR3 contains 13 residues. This CDR3 reads CASSFDSNYGYTF. DNA for the CDR3: TGTGCCAGCAGCTTCGACAGTAACTATGGCTACACCTTC.

The rearrangement joins TRBV11-3 to TRBJ2-2; 8 nucleotides line up with TRBD2. Losses at the gene ends were 1 base for V and 2 bases for J; bases not matched to a gene: 3. CDR3 size: 16 residues. Germline V gene lookup returns CDR1 SGHNT and CDR2 YENEEA. CDR3 bases: TGTGCCAGCAGCTTAGGCAGCGGGAGAAACACCGGGGAGCTGTTTTTT. The encoded protein is CASSLGSGRNTGELFF.

The chain combines TRBV28 with TRBJ2-2, with D perhaps matching TRBD1 (6 bases). Germline V gene sequence: CDR1 MDHEN, CDR2 SYDVKM. The CDR3 loop spans 15 amino acids. V was trimmed by 6 bases and J by 0 bases, leaving 11 bases between them. The CDR3 nucleotides read TGTGCCAGCAGGTACGGGACACCGAACACCGGGGAGCTGTTTTTT. Amino acids: CASRYGTPNTGELFF.